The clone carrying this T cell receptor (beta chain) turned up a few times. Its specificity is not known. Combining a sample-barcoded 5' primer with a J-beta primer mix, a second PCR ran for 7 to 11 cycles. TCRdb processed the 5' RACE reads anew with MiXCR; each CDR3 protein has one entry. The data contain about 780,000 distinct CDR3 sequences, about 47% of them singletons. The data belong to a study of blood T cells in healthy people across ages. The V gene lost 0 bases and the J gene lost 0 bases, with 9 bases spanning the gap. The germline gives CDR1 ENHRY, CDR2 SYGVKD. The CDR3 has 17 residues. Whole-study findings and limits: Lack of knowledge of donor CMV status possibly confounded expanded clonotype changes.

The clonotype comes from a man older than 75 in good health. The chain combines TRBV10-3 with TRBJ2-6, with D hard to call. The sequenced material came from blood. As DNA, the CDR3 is TGTGCCATCAGTGAGTCGACTGGCGACTCTGGGGCCAACGTCCTGACTTTC. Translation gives CAISESTGDSGANVLTF.